A single sample is the source of the 16 T cell receptor beta chains below, sequenced in a study of blood T cell repertoires in COVID-19. The assay was immunoSEQ multiplex PCR, and TCRdb's table has in-frame clones only and misses some. The table lists 140,000 or so clones, around 90% of them singletons, with about 11% in the top ten. The specimen was peripheral blood. The receptor set was obtained from a man between 60 and 70 years old with active or convalescent COVID-19.

This chain uses TRBV27 with TRBJ1-2, with D possibly TRBD1 on 6 matching bases. Trimming left V 4 bases short and J 6 bases short, with 21 bases between. The germline V gene has CDR1 MNHEY and CDR2 SMNVEV (reference sequence). The CDR3 consists of 16 residues. The CDR3 sequence is CASSYTGIQGTDGYTF. The CDR3, as DNA: TGTGCCAGCAGTTATACAGGGATACAGGGCACGGATGGCTACACCTTC.

V gene TRBV11-2 combines with J gene TRBJ1-1; possible D gene TRBD1, 5 bases. CDR1 is SGHAT, CDR2 FQNNGV, per germline. V was pared by 3 bases and J by 1 base, with 12 bases between. The CDR3 spans 15 residues. For the CDR3, the DNA is TGTGCCAGCAGCTTTCAGGGTACACCGAACACTGAAGCTTTCTTT. Protein sequence: CASSFQGTPNTEAFF.

The chain couples TRBV5-1 to TRBJ1-2, with D perhaps matching TRBD1 (5 bases). Germline V gene sequence: CDR1 SGHRS, CDR2 YFSETQ. The V and J ends lost 2 bases and 4 bases respectively, with 15 bases between them. This CDR3 spans 15 amino acids. The CDR3 coding sequence is TGCGCCAGCAGCTTTCCAGACAGTGTTAGCTATGGCTACACCTTC. It is translated as CASSFPDSVSYGYTF.

CDR3 protein: CASRSSGVHTQYF. In DNA form, the CDR3 reads TGTGCCAGCAGGTCTTCAGGGGTCCATACGCAGTATTTT. The chain joins TRBV2 to TRBJ2-3; D perhaps matches TRBD1 (6 bases). V shed 6 bases and J shed 7 bases, with 14 bases lying between them. The CDR3 contains 13 residues. From germline, CDR1 is SNHLY and CDR2 FYNNEI.

V usage is TRBV2 and J usage is TRBJ2-1; 14 bases line up with TRBD2. Germline CDR1 is SNHLY and CDR2 is FYNNEI. The ends lost 8 bases at V and 3 bases at J; junction bases unmatched: 0. The CDR3 totals 14 residues. The CDR3 is CASGLAGGYNEQFF. The CDR3, as DNA: TGTGCCAGCGGACTAGCGGGGGGCTACAATGAGCAGTTCTTC.

The chain employs TRBV30 and TRBJ2-7, with D possibly TRBD2 on 6 matching bases. Germline V gene lookup returns CDR1 GTSNPN and CDR2 SVGIG (reference sequence). V lost 3 bases, J lost 1 base, and 13 bases lay in between. The CDR3 has 14 amino acids. The CDR3 loop reads CAWRGGLYSYEQYF. The CDR3 region has the DNA TGTGCCTGGAGGGGAGGACTGTATTCCTACGAGCAGTACTTC.

The chain has TRBV27 and TRBJ1-1; D unclear. CDR1 MNHEY and CDR2 SMNVEV come from the germline V gene (reference sequence). Trimming removed 5 bases from V and 0 bases from J, with 7 bases in between. The CDR3 is 13 residues long. The DNA of the CDR3 is TGTGCCAGCAGTCGGAGTATGAACACTGAAGCTTTCTTT. It is translated as CASSRSMNTEAFF.

The V and J genes are TRBV9 and TRBJ1-1; D perhaps matches TRBD1 (6 bases). Per germline, CDR1 SGDLS and CDR2 YYNGEE. V dropped 3 bases and J dropped 4 bases, with 19 bases sitting between them. The CDR3 has 16 amino acids. This chain's CDR3 is CASSAGPGGPSTEAFF. The DNA for the CDR3 is TGTGCCAGCAGCGCCGGTCCGGGGGGCCCGAGCACTGAAGCTTTCTTT. Together with reference TRBV9 and TRBJ1-1, the CDR3 gives the full variable domain: DSGVTQTPKHLITATGQRVTLRCSPRSGDLSVYWYQQSLDQGLQFLIQYYNGEERAKGNILERFSAQQFPDLHSELNLSSLELGDSALYFCASSAGPGGPSTEAFFGQGTRLTVV.

This chain uses TRBV28 with TRBJ2-5; 9 bases agree with TRBD2. Germline lookup yields CDR1 MDHEN and CDR2 SYDVKM. The trim removed 7 bases at V and 4 bases at J, leaving 10 bases unmatched. This CDR3 has 15 amino acids. The CDR3 DNA reads TGTGCCAGCACCGCGGGGGGGGCGGGGAGAGAGACCCAGTACTTC. Protein product: CASTAGGAGRETQYF.

The chain couples TRBV5-6 to TRBJ2-1; possible D gene TRBD2, 5 bases. Deletions cut 2 bases from V and 14 bases from J, with 14 bases between. Per germline, CDR1 SGHDT and CDR2 YYEEEE. This CDR3 region has 12 residues. The chain's CDR3 is CASSFKRDREFF. CDR3 bases: TGTGCCAGCAGCTTTAAACGGGATCGTGAGTTCTTC.

For this clone: The DNA is omitted, as the CDR3 cannot be located on it reliably, and the CDR3 follows TCRdb's listing. The chain has TRBV21-1 and TRBJ2-1; TRBD1 is taken as the D call from the table, unchecked against the DNA. TRBV21-1 is classified as a pseudogene. The CDR3 is 17 amino acids in total, end residues counted. The CDR3 spells CASSSWGKGSSYNEQFF.

The CDR3 here is CASSQGGLSGNTIYF. The CDR3 DNA reads as TGCGCCAGCAGCCAAGGAGGGTTAAGTGGAAACACCATATATTTT. The J gene is TRBJ1-3, the V gene TRBV4-3; D remains ambiguous. CDR1 and CDR2 from the germline V gene are LGHNA and YSLEER. This CDR3 comprises 15 residues. Deletions cut 1 base from V and 3 bases from J, with 10 bases between.

V gene TRBV3-1 (or the pseudogene TRBV3-2) combines with J gene TRBJ2-1, with a possible D match to TRBD2 (6 bases). The CDR3 consists of 13 residues. Germline CDR1 LGHDT, CDR2 YNNKEL (reference sequence). Trimming removed 1 base from V and 12 bases from J, with 13 bases in between. The DNA of the CDR3 is TGTGCCAGCAGCCAAGGGGGAGGAGGTGGGCAGTTCTTC. This translates into CASSQGGGGGQFF.

The genes are TRBV10-3 and TRBJ2-2; TRBD2 might be the D (5 bases). Trimming pared 5 bases from V and 0 bases from J, leaving 16 bases between. The CDR3 is made up of 17 amino acids. Germline assignment: CDR1 ENHRY and CDR2 SYGVKD. The CDR3: CAISHPAGTSNTGELFF. In nucleotides, the CDR3 is TGTGCCATCAGTCACCCCGCGGGCACATCGAACACCGGGGAGCTGTTTTTT.

The chain employs TRBV5-6 and TRBJ2-3; D unclear. Trimming cost V 3 bases and J 5 bases, with 4 bases left between them. Looked up from germline, CDR1 is SGHDT and CDR2 is YYEEEE. This CDR3 has 11 amino acids. The CDR3 loop is CASSSGDTQYF. As DNA, the CDR3 is TGTGCCAGCAGCTCGGGAGATACGCAGTATTTT.

V and J are TRBV20-1 and TRBJ1-1; no firm D call. Germline lookup yields CDR1 DFQATT and CDR2 SNEGSKA (reference sequence). The CDR3 loop spans 10 amino acids. V was cut by 0 bases and J by 7 bases, with 3 bases left in between. The DNA for the CDR3 is TGCAGTGCTAGAGATCGTGAAGCTTTCTTT. Translating gives CSARDREAFF.